This T cell receptor beta chain was profiled in a study of blood T cell repertoires in COVID-19. Study information: Samples of COVID-19 (acute and convalescent) were obtained from the United States, Italy and Spain. In each case, the material was cDNA or gDNA derived from T cells, B-cell-depleted T cells, or PBMCs.

V was cut by 5 bases and J by 0 bases, with 11 bases left in between. Germline V lookup: CDR1 MNHNY, CDR2 SVGAGI (reference sequence). The CDR3 has 16 amino acids. How the authors handled the data: Scientists estimated how many nucleated cells there were by amplifying reference gene primers. Sequencing used immunoSEQ multiplex PCR; TCRdb keeps in-frame clones, though not all of them. V, J and clone size reflect that table, while D and trimming were determined from the DNA. This table has around 61,000 clones, roughly 90% appearing once. The chain is built from TRBV6-6 and TRBJ1-6; the D is unclear. The sample comprised peripheral blood. The receptor's source is a man aged 55 to 70 with acute or convalescent COVID-19. CDR3 protein: CASSVLESSYNSPLHF. CDR3 sequence (DNA): TGTGCCAGCAGTGTCTTAGAGAGCTCCTATAATTCACCCCTCCACTTT.